The T cell receptor (beta chain) described here comes from a study of cytomegalovirus exposure and HLA in healthy donors. Overall study context: The same platform used for the 666 first-cohort repertoires was also used for the 120 validation repertoires, as a later analysis reported. The study, taken as a whole, reports: The study recorded 160 or so TCR beta chains that were cytomegalovirus-associated. Usually a TCR sequence was rare, but some public TCRs were found in many donors.

With regard to this clone: The antigen remains undetermined.

The trim removed 0 bases at V and 7 bases at J, leaving 7 bases unmatched. The CDR3 consists of 16 residues. Germline CDR1 reads SGHTS; CDR2 reads YDEGEE. Using immunoSEQ multiplex PCR, the repertoire was profiled, and TCRdb retains in-frame clones only, with some absent. The sample shows some 120,000 clones, about nine tenths of them seen only once. This TCR came from a man younger than 40 in good health and CMV-seronegative. Sequencing was performed on PBMCs. The rearrangement joins TRBV5-8 to TRBJ1-6; TRBD1 matches 7 bases. The CDR3 sequence is CASSLDRGVPNSPLHF. CDR3 DNA: TGTGCCAGCAGCTTGGACAGGGGAGTCCCAAATTCACCCCTCCACTTT. Looking up the rest from reference TRBV5-8 and TRBJ1-6 gives the full variable domain: EAGVTQSPTHLIKTRGQQATLRCSPISGHTSVYWYQQALGLGLQFLLWYDEGEERNRGNFPPRFSGRQFPNYSSELNVNALELEDSALYLCASSLDRGVPNSPLHFGNGTRLTVT.